These 16 T cell receptor beta chains were all obtained from the same sample, sequenced in a study of vaccination and CD4 T cells after COVID-19. Regarding treatment: 10-day PBMC culture with coronavirus spike peptide pools or control peptides (ViraFEST assay). Oncomine TCR Beta short-read sequencing was applied to DNA from cultured CD4+ T cells. Using its own MiXCR run on the PCR reads, TCRdb lists one record per CDR3 protein. The data show approximately 9,400 distinct CDR3 sequences, with approximately 75% seen just once and around 8.1% held by the top ten. Their cognate antigens are unknown. The sample was CD4+ T cells from blood, cultured in vitro. These receptors all stem from a human donor who had recovered from COVID-19.

The CDR3 nucleotides read TGCAGTGCTAGAGTGGGGGTCTACAATGAGCAGTTCTTC. Residues: CSARVGVYNEQFF. This chain joins TRBV20-1 and TRBJ2-1; D tentatively fits TRBD1 or TRBD2 (5 bases each). The V end lost 1 base, the J end lost 3 bases, and 7 bases lay between the germline ends. The germline V gene encodes CDR1 DFQATT and CDR2 SNEGSKA (reference sequence). The CDR3 is 13 amino acids.

The chain combines TRBV21-1 with TRBJ2-5; TRBD2, the table's D call, lacks a check against the DNA. TRBV21-1 is a pseudogene locus. The CDR3 length is 17 residues. The DNA of the CDR3 is TGTGCCAGCACCTTAGACGGAGCGGGAGGAGGGCAAGAGACCCAGTACTTC. Protein: CASTLDGAGGGQETQYF.

This chain connects TRBV6-1 to TRBJ1-1; D is ambiguous. The V gene lost 7 bases and the J gene lost 0 bases, with 15 bases spanning the gap. Germline-derived CDR1 and CDR2 are MNHNS and SASEGT. CDR3 size: 15 residues. In DNA form, the CDR3 reads TGTGCCAGCACCTCGGGGAGGATCATGAACACTGAAGCTTTCTTT. It codes for CASTSGRIMNTEAFF.

This chain uses TRBV6-2 or TRBV6-3 with TRBJ1-5; D may be TRBD1 (6 bases). Between the trimmed V and J ends, which lost 8 bases and 3 bases, there was a span of 14 bases. CDR3 length: 14 amino acids. CDR1 and CDR2 (germline): MNHEY, SVGEGT. This CDR3 is CASSVGQNNQPQHF. The CDR3 nucleotides are TGTGCCAGCTCGGTCGGACAGAACAATCAGCCCCAGCATTTT.

The rearrangement links TRBV19 to TRBJ1-5; TRBD1 might be the D (5 bases). V was trimmed by 6 bases and J by 0 bases, leaving 12 bases between them. The CDR3 sequence is 15 residues long. The germline V gene has CDR1 LNHDA and CDR2 SQIVND (reference sequence). The CDR3 loop is CASRGRLYSNQPQHF. The CDR3 DNA reads as TGTGCCAGTAGGGGACGGCTTTATAGCAATCAGCCCCAGCATTTT.

The chain is built from TRBV19 and TRBJ1-1; D is ambiguous. V gave up 3 bases and J gave up 3 bases, with 11 bases separating them. The germline CDR1 and CDR2 sequences are LNHDA and SQIVND (reference sequence). There are 14 residues in the CDR3. For the CDR3, the DNA is TGTGCCAGTAGTATCCGGGCAGCCTACACTGAAGCTTTCTTT. It yields the protein CASSIRAAYTEAFF.

V gene TRBV27 combines with J gene TRBJ2-5; D possibly corresponds to TRBD2 (5 bases). CDR1 and CDR2 from the germline V gene are MNHEY and SMNVEV (reference sequence). The V end was cut by 4 bases, the J end by 7 bases, with 19 bases between. The CDR3 sequence is 15 residues long. The CDR3 bases are TGTGCCAGCAGTTCAGAAGGCCTATTAAGCGGGACCCAGTACTTC. This encodes CASSSEGLLSGTQYF.

The rearrangement links TRBV19 to TRBJ1-5; TRBD1 might be the D (5 bases). Trimming left V 3 bases short and J 1 base short, with 7 bases between. The germline V gene encodes CDR1 LNHDA and CDR2 SQIVND (reference sequence). The CDR3 extends over 14 amino acids. CDR3 loop: CASSMSGSNQPQHF. The CDR3 DNA is TGTGCCAGTAGTATGTCAGGGAGCAATCAGCCCCAGCATTTT.

The CDR3 here is CASRKGGYYGYTF. As DNA, the CDR3 is TGTGCCAGCAGAAAAGGGGGCTACTATGGCTACACCTTC. The chain links TRBV28 to TRBJ1-2; 7 nucleotides match TRBD1. The CDR3 is 13 residues long. Germline CDR1 reads MDHEN; CDR2 reads SYDVKM. V lost 6 bases and J lost 3; bases outside the gene matches: 4.

By share, this clonotype ranks as medium-sized. The CDR3 bases are TGCAGTGCTAGAAGGGGGATGGGGGCTGGCAATCAGCCCCAGCATTTT. The encoded protein is CSARRGMGAGNQPQHF. This chain links TRBV20-1 with TRBJ1-5; possibly TRBD1 for D (6 bases). The germline V and J ends were trimmed by 2 bases and 2 bases, with 16 bases remaining between them. Germline V lookup: CDR1 DFQATT, CDR2 SNEGSKA (reference sequence). CDR3 size: 16 residues.

The V gene is TRBV29-1, the J gene TRBJ2-3; 7 nucleotides agree with TRBD1. CDR3 length: 15 residues. The V gene's germline CDR1 is SQVTM and CDR2 ANQGSEA. With 4 bases clipped from V and 2 bases from J, the junction kept 9 bases outside the gene matches. The CDR3 coding sequence is TGCAGCGTTGGGGGGACAGCAGGATTCACAGATACGCAGTATTTT. Translation gives CSVGGTAGFTDTQYF.

V and J are TRBV30 and TRBJ1-5; D not certain. CDR1 GTSNPN and CDR2 SVGIG come from the germline V gene (reference sequence). Deletions cut 3 bases from V and 4 bases from J, with 16 bases between. The CDR3 extends over 15 amino acids. CDR3 protein: CAWSEKGPFNQPQHF. DNA of the CDR3: TGTGCCTGGAGCGAAAAGGGCCCGTTTAATCAGCCCCAGCATTTT.

The chain couples TRBV20-1 to TRBJ1-1; D is unresolved. Trimming removed 3 bases at V and 4 bases at J, with 6 bases between. Germline V gives CDR1 DFQATT, CDR2 SNEGSKA (reference sequence). CDR3 length: 11 amino acids. The CDR3 sequence is CSASTSTEAFF. The DNA of the CDR3 is TGCAGTGCTAGTACCAGCACTGAAGCTTTCTTT.

This clonotype was found a few times. V is TRBV9 and J is TRBJ1-6; 8 bases match TRBD1. The CDR3 runs 17 residues. The V gene end was trimmed by 3 bases and the J gene end by 0 bases; junction bases not matched to a gene: 5. In germline, CDR1 is SGDLS, CDR2 YYNGEE. The CDR3 DNA reads TGTGCCAGCAGCGCGGGACAGGCGAGCTCCTATAATTCACCCCTCCACTTT. Translated: CASSAGQASSYNSPLHF.

The table lists this clonotype with a few counts. This chain uses TRBV9 with TRBJ2-5, with D perhaps given as TRBD1 or TRBD2 (5 bases each). Germline lookup yields CDR1 SGDLS and CDR2 YYNGEE. Trimming cost V 3 bases and J 0 bases, with 12 bases left between them. The CDR3 spans 15 residues. This chain's CDR3 is CASSGGTMYQETQYF. DNA for the CDR3: TGTGCCAGCAGCGGGGGGACCATGTACCAAGAGACCCAGTACTTC.

This chain connects TRBV19 to TRBJ1-2, with 9 bases fitting TRBD1. CDR1 LNHDA and CDR2 SQIVND come from the germline V gene (reference sequence). V shed 8 bases and J 5 bases; nucleotides not matched to a gene: 6. This CDR3 comprises 13 residues. CDR3 residues: CASRQGGRYGYTF. Here the CDR3 DNA reads TGTGCCAGTCGACAGGGGGGGAGGTATGGCTACACCTTC. The whole variable domain, remainder taken from reference TRBV19 and TRBJ1-2, is DGGITQSPKYLFRKEGQNVTLSCEQNLNHDAMYWYRQDPGQGLRLIYYSQIVNDFQKGDIAEGYSVSREKKESFPLTVTSAQKNPTAFYLCASRQGGRYGYTFGSGTRLTVV.